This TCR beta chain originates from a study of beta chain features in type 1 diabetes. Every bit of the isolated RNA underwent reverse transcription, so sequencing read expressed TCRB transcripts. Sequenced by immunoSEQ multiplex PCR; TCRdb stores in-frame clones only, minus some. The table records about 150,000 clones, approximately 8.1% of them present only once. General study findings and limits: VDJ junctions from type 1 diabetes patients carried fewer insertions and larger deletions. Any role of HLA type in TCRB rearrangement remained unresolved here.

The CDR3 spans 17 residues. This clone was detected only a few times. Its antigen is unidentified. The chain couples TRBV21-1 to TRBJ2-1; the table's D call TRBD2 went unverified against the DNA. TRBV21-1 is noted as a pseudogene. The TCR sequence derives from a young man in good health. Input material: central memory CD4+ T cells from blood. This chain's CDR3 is CASSMGTSLFSYNEQFF. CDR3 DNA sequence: TGTGCCAGCAGCATGGGGACTAGCCTGTTTTCCTACAATGAGCAGTTCTTC.